This entry lists 12 T cell receptor beta chains sequenced from one sample in a study of blood T cell repertoires in COVID-19 (dated by TCRdb to between 2020 and 2021). Libraries came from the immunoSEQ multiplex PCR assay. TCRdb provides this immuneACCESS table in a form limited to in-frame rearrangements. Some clones are lacking; in checked studies, under half of them reflect an unresolved V gene, and why the rest are absent is not known. The sample table records tens of thousands of clones; about 81% of these occur just once. The ten largest clonotypes hold 9.2% of the sample. Sequenced sample: peripheral blood. The receptors shown here come from a human donor in a cohort sampled during active COVID-19.

The chain couples TRBV11-1 to TRBJ2-7, with 8 bases fitting TRBD2. Per germline, CDR1 SGHAT and CDR2 FQDESV (reference sequence). Germline trimming cut 4 bases from V and 2 bases from J; bases unmatched to any gene: 7. The CDR3 has 15 amino acids. The CDR3 DNA is TGTGCCAGCAGCTCTCTTAGCGGGGCGGCCTACGAGCAGTACTTC. It yields the protein CASSSLSGAAYEQYF.

The chain uses TRBV20-1 and TRBJ2-3; 10 nucleotides agree with TRBD2. From germline, CDR1 is DFQATT and CDR2 SNEGSKA (reference sequence). V lost 3 bases to trimming and J lost 6 bases; unmatched junction nucleotides: 12. The CDR3 consists of 16 residues. The CDR3 is CSASVAGGGFVDTQYF. As DNA, the CDR3 is TGCAGTGCTAGTGTAGCGGGAGGAGGATTTGTGGATACGCAGTATTTT.

The V gene is TRBV5-5, the J gene TRBJ1-3; perhaps TRBD1 as D (6 bases). Germline CDR1 SGHKS, CDR2 YYEKEE (reference sequence). The CDR3 contains 16 residues. V shed 0 bases and J shed 0 bases, with 10 bases lying between them. CDR3 nucleotide sequence: TGTGCCAGCAGCTTGGCGGGGACACTCTCTGGAAACACCATATATTTT. As protein: CASSLAGTLSGNTIYF.

The chain couples TRBV7-8 to TRBJ2-1; 12 bases line up with TRBD2. Germline V gene lookup returns CDR1 SGHVS and CDR2 FQNEAQ. The trim removed 1 base at V and 3 bases at J, leaving 4 bases unmatched. This CDR3 has 17 amino acids. The CDR3 protein is CASSLVSSGRDYNEQFF. The CDR3 DNA reads as TGTGCCAGCAGCTTAGTATCTAGCGGGAGGGACTACAATGAGCAGTTCTTC.

This clone was picked up a small number of times. The chain has TRBV19 and TRBJ2-7; weak D call: TRBD1 (6 bases). V lost 2 bases, J lost 0 bases, and 17 bases lay in between. This CDR3 has 17 residues. Germline-derived CDR1 and CDR2 are LNHDA and SQIVND (reference sequence). CDR3 bases: TGTGCCAGTAGTATAAGAGCGCTCCAGGGGACCTCCTACGAGCAGTACTTC. It yields the protein CASSIRALQGTSYEQYF.

This clone turned up a few times. The chain employs TRBV4-1 and TRBJ1-4; D gene uncertain. Germline V gene data show CDR1 as MGHRA and CDR2 as YSYEKL. Trimming took 1 base from V and 8 from J, leaving 8 bases between them. The CDR3 sequence is 13 residues long. The CDR3 bases are TGCGCCAGCAGCCAAGTCACCCGGGAAAAACTGTTTTTT. Its translation is CASSQVTREKLFF.

The J gene is TRBJ2-7, the V gene TRBV9; a possible D gene is TRBD2 (6 bases). Germline V CDR1 and CDR2: SGDLS, YYNGEE. V dropped 0 bases and J dropped 7 bases, with 17 bases sitting between them. CDR3 size: 15 residues. CDR3 in DNA: TGTGCCAGCAGCGTAGGTTACGAGGGCGCGGGAGAGCAGTACTTC. It is translated as CASSVGYEGAGEQYF.

This clone was observed a handful of times. The chain couples TRBV2 to TRBJ2-5; the D gene is possibly TRBD1 (5 bases). Germline CDR1 reads SNHLY; CDR2 reads FYNNEI. The V end was cut by 10 bases, the J end by 5 bases, with 17 bases between. CDR3 length: 13 amino acids. The CDR3 DNA is TGTGCCACCAAGGCCAGGGAAACCGAGACCCAGTACTTC. This gives the protein CATKARETETQYF.

The V call is TRBV7-9, the J call TRBJ2-1; TRBD2 aligns across 12 bases. Germline-derived CDR1 and CDR2 are SEHNR and FQNEAQ (reference sequence). V was clipped by 5 bases and J by 5 bases; unmatched bases: 13. CDR3 length equals 18 residues. CDR3 in amino acids: CASSGTLAGGGLDNEQFF. The CDR3 coding sequence is TGTGCCAGCAGCGGGACCCTAGCGGGAGGGGGATTGGACAATGAGCAGTTCTTC. The full variable domain, completed using reference TRBV7-9 and TRBJ2-1, is DTGVSQNPRHKITKRGQNVTFRCDPISEHNRLYWYRQTLGQGPEFLTYFQNEAQLEKSRLLSDRFSAERPKGSFSTLEIQRTEQGDSAMYLCASSGTLAGGGLDNEQFFGPGTRLTVL.

This chain links TRBV25-1 with TRBJ1-4, with D perhaps matching TRBD1 (5 bases). Germline values: CDR1 MGHDK, CDR2 SYGVNS. The CDR3 is 14 residues long. V was shortened by 3 bases and J by 7 bases, with 12 bases between the two germline ends. CDR3 sequence (DNA): TGTGCCAGCAGTGACGGGGGGGTAGGTGAAAAACTGTTTTTT. This codes for CASSDGGVGEKLFF.

This clone has a handful of counts. The chain has TRBV28 and TRBJ2-7; no definite D call. This CDR3 has 13 residues. The germline V and J ends were trimmed by 3 bases and 5 bases, with 11 bases remaining between them. Germline-derived CDR1 and CDR2 are MDHEN and SYDVKM. Here the CDR3 reads CASSFASANEQYF. The CDR3 DNA reads TGTGCCAGCAGTTTTGCCAGTGCAAACGAGCAGTACTTC.

V usage is TRBV6-1 and J usage is TRBJ1-3, with D hard to call. Germline CDR1 reads MNHNS; CDR2 reads SASEGT. The V end was cut by 3 bases, the J end by 1 base, with 16 bases between. The CDR3 runs to 17 residues. This chain's CDR3 is CASSEVRIGESGNTIYF. The CDR3 coding sequence is TGTGCCAGCAGTGAGGTCCGTATCGGTGAATCTGGAAACACCATATATTTT.